These T cell receptor beta chains were read from a single sample in a study of T cell responses to AZD1222 COVID-19 vaccine. The repertoire was sequenced with immunoSEQ multiplex PCR; TCRdb's copy has only in-frame clones and lacks some. The table has 40,000 to 60,000 clones, 65% to 90% seen once. The sequencing here drew on peripheral blood, taken 28 days after the second AZD1222 dose. These receptors originate from an adult who received the AZD1222 COVID-19 vaccine. Each CDR3 is given with its conserved first and last residue. The D gene is left open where the match is weak. Expanded clones are given a class, and other clones once, few, many or no size at all.

. | . | TRBJ1-6 | 15 | TRBV4-1 | TGCGCCAGCAGCCAAGATCGGTTTCAGGTGGCACCCCTCCACTTT | CASSQDRFQVAPLHF
. | . | TRBJ2-3 | 15 | TRBV9 | TGTGCCAGCAGCGTAGAGCAGCGGCACACAGATACGCAGTATTTT | CASSVEQRHTDTQYF
. | . | TRBJ2-2 | 14 | TRBV29-1 | TGCAGCGTTGCGTGGGGCTCGAACACCGGGGAGCTGTTTTTT | CSVAWGSNTGELFF
few | . | TRBJ2-2 | 14 | TRBV18 | TGTGCCAGCTCACCGGGGCAGCTCAGCGGGGAGCTGTTTTTT | CASSPGQLSGELFF
. | . | TRBJ2-2 | 13 | TRBV11-2 | TGTGCCAGCAGCTTGGTGATAACCGGGGAGCTGTTTTTT | CASSLVITGELFF
. | . | TRBJ2-7 | 11 | TRBV2 | TGTGCCAGCAACCGGGGGCGTGAGTGGTACTTC | CASNRGREWYF
. | . | TRBJ2-7 | 15 | TRBV5-1 | TGCGCCAGCAGCTTTCTGTCGAACCGAGGGGACGAGCAGTACTTC | CASSFLSNRGDEQYF
. | TRBD1 | TRBJ2-2 | 15 | TRBV6-5 | TGTGCCAGCAGCGCGACAGGGATGAACACCGGGGAGCTGTTTTTT | CASSATGMNTGELFF
. | . | TRBJ2-1 | 15 | TRBV7-2 | TGTGCCAGCAGCTTAGCGTGGGGCCCCAAGAATGAGCAGTTCTTC | CASSLAWGPKNEQFF
. | . | TRBJ1-3 | 13 | TRBV7-8 | TGTGCCTATAAGGCAGGGTCTGGAAACACCATATATTTT | CAYKAGSGNTIYF
. | . | TRBJ2-7 | 11 | TRBV7-2 | TGTGCCAGCAGCTCTACCAGGGAGGCGTACTTC | CASSSTREAYF
. | . | TRBJ1-1 | 13 | TRBV28 | TGTGCCAGCAGGGGTTATTCGTACACTGAAGCTTTCTTT | CASRGYSYTEAFF
. | . | TRBJ1-5 | 16 | TRBV9 | TGTGCCAGCAGCCCAAGGGGGGACCCGGCAGGGCAGCCCCAGCATTTT | CASSPRGDPAGQPQHF
. | . | TRBJ2-3 | 13 | TRBV12-3/TRBV12-4 | TGTGCCAGCACCTTAGCCCGCACAGATACGCAGTATTTT | CASTLARTDTQYF
once | TRBD1 | TRBJ1-1 | 16 | TRBV28 | TGTGCCAGCAGTTTATCGACAGGGTATGGGAACACTGAAGCTTTCTTT | CASSLSTGYGNTEAFF
. | . | TRBJ2-7 | 15 | TRBV7-2 | TGTGCCAGCAGCCCGCAGGTAGCGGCTGGGAGCGAGCAGTACTTC | CASSPQVAAGSEQYF
. | TRBD1 | TRBJ2-4 | 15 | TRBV6-5 | TGTGCCAGCAGTCCCCCGGGACAGGGGTCAAACATTCAGTACTTC | CASSPPGQGSNIQYF
. | . | TRBJ2-3 | 16 | TRBV29-1 | TGCAGCGTTGAGCTCTCGGCAGGGACTTATGCAGATACGCAGTATTTT | CSVELSAGTYADTQYF
. | . | TRBJ2-1 | 15 | TRBV30 | TGTGCCTGGAGTGTACTGGGGACCTACAACAATGAGCAGTTCTTC | CAWSVLGTYNNEQFF
. | . | TRBJ1-6 | 15 | TRBV2 | TGTGCCAGCAGTGGGGGGGCCTCAGCCAATTCACCCCTCCACTTT | CASSGGASANSPLHF
. | TRBD2 | TRBJ2-2 | 14 | TRBV2 | TGTGCCAGCATCACTAGCGGGAGTTCCGGGGAGCTGTTTTTT | CASITSGSSGELFF
once | . | TRBJ1-3 | 14 | TRBV7-2 | TGTGCCAGCAGCGTGACATGGGGTGGAAACACCATATATTTT | CASSVTWGGNTIYF
. | TRBD2 | TRBJ2-2 | 17 | TRBV27 | TGTGCCAGCAGTTCACAGAGGACTAGCGGGAGATCCGGGGAGCTGTTTTTT | CASSSQRTSGRSGELFF
once | . | TRBJ2-7 | 12 | TRBV29-1 | TGCAGCGTTCACGGGAACTCCTACGAGCAGTACTTC | CSVHGNSYEQYF
once | TRBD2 | TRBJ2-1 | 14 | TRBV28 | TGTGCCAGCAGTAATAGCGGGAAACGGAATGAGCAGTTCTTC | CASSNSGKRNEQFF
once | TRBD2 | TRBJ2-3 | 17 | TRBV7-9 | TGTGCCAGCAGCCTTACTGCAGCGGGGGGGCTCACAGATACGCAGTATTTT | CASSLTAAGGLTDTQYF
once | . | TRBJ2-3 | 14 | TRBV24-1 | TGTGCCACCCAGGGACACACTAGCACAGATACGCAGTATTTT | CATQGHTSTDTQYF
few | . | TRBJ1-5 | 16 | TRBV5-6 | TGTGCCAGCAGCTTGGGTGGATCCGGCCCCAATCAGCCCCAGCATTTT | CASSLGGSGPNQPQHF